Ten or more counts support the clone carrying this TCR beta chain. Other DNA sequences in the sample encode the same CDR3. The germline V gene has CDR1 MRHNA and CDR2 SNTAGT. CDR3 length equals 15 residues. J lost 0 bases, V lost 5 bases, and 1 base had no gene match. This sample stems from a study of blood T cell repertoires in COVID-19. Study-level information: The samples span acute and convalescent COVID-19 from the United States, Italy and Spain. The cDNA or gDNA used as material had been derived from T cells, B-cell-depleted T cells, or PBMCs.

Here immunoSEQ multiplex PCR was the method, and the copy in TCRdb shows in-frame clones only, minus some. This sample has 310,000 or so clones, with around 89% found just once. Cohorts were based on clinical histories the participants reported. J is TRBJ2-3 and V is TRBV6-4; 11 bases are a match to TRBD2. The TCR comes from a woman between 18 and 29 years old with acute COVID-19. Sequenced input: PBMCs or T cells enriched from blood (not recorded which). The CDR3 nucleotides are TGTGCCAGCAGTCGGACTAGCGGGAGCACAGATACGCAGTATTTT. Translating it yields CASSRTSGSTDTQYF.